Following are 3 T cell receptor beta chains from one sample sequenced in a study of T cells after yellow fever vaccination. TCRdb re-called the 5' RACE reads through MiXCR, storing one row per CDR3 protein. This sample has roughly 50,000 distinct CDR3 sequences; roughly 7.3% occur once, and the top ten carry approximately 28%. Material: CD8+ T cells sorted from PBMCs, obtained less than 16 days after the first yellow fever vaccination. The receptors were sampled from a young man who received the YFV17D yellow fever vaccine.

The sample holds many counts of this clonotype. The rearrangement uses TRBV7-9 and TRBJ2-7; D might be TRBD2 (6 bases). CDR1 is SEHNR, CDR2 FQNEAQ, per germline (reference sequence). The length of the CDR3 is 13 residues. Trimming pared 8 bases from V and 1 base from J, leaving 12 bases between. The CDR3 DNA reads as TGTGCCAGCGCATCGGGGGAGTCCTACGAGCAGTACGTC. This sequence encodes CASASGESYEQYV.

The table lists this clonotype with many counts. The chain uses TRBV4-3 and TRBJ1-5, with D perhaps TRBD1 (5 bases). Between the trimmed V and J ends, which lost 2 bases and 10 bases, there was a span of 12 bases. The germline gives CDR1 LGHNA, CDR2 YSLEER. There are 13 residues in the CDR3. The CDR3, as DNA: TGCGCCAGCAGCCAATTGCAGGGTAAACCCCAGCATTTT. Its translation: CASSQLQGKPQHF.

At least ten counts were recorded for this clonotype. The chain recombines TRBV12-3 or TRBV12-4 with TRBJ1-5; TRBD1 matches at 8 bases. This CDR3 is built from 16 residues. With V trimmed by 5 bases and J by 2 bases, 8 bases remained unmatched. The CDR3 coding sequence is TGTGCCAGCAGTCAGACCGGGACAGGTGGCAATCAGCCCCAGCATTTT. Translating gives CASSQTGTGGNQPQHF.